This TCR beta chain stems from a study of OX40 agonist ivuxolimab in advanced cancers. Study-wide background: The dose of intravenous ivuxolimab that patients received every 2 weeks ranged from 0.01 to 10 mg/kg. Study findings and constraints: There was clonal expansion of CD4+ and CD8+ blood T cells by week 6 at 0.1 to 3.0 mg/kg.

Autoimmune disease history or systemic immunosuppression was exclusionary. Collection of blood occurred at baseline, at cycle 4 day 1, and at cycle 7 day 1. From germline, CDR1 is SGHRS and CDR2 YFSETQ. CDR3 size: 16 residues. V dropped 5 bases and J dropped 0 bases, with 15 bases sitting between them. Assay used: immunoSEQ multiplex PCR; TCRdb lists only in-frame clones, some missing. The sample shows 65,000 to 95,000 clones, 90% of them seen only once. Comments on this clone: Its specificity is unknown.

The TCR sequence derives from an adult with an advanced solid tumor such as melanoma, head and neck, liver or kidney cancer. J is TRBJ2-4 and V is TRBV5-1, with D uncertain. Sequences were derived from CD4+ or CD8+ T cells sorted from blood, sampled in a trial of the OX40 agonist ivuxolimab. The CDR3 protein is CASRPTVSLAKNIQYF. CDR3 sequence (DNA): TGCGCCAGCAGACCTACAGTGTCACTAGCCAAAAACATTCAGTACTTC.